What follows describes a single T cell receptor beta chain. This clonotype appeared many times. The target of this receptor is not known. One base away there is no much larger clone; base qualities are not given. The protocol used for the library was multiplex PCR. Sequencing was carried out with an Illumina HiSeq 4000. iRepertoire HTBI primers and Arm-PCR amplification of CDR3 regions were used to construct TCR beta libraries. Before sequencing, the PCR products went through gel purification. In the authors' own workflow: Across samples, approximately 68 TRBV and approximately 15 TRBJ segments were identified and used for gene usage analysis of CDR3 amino acid clonotypes. COPE and FqMerger were used to merge filtered high-quality paired reads into contigs. BLAST was used to align contigs to the IMGT TRBV, TRBD and TRBJ reference genes, and CDR3 was defined following IMGT. Any clonotype with a frequency above 0.1% was classified as a highly expanded clone. Shannon entropy served as the measure of repertoire diversity, while the Gini coefficient captured V-J evenness. A clonotype found in more than one individual was treated as public. TCRdb took the public reads, trimmed them with fastp at Q25, ran MiXCR for clone calling and kept in-frame beta chains. Duplicate CDR3 protein sequences are folded into a single record with the most common DNA and genes. The V and J calls and clone size come from TCRdb's table, not from the authors' own analysis. Within this sample are a few hundred thousand distinct CDR3 sequences, with approximately 13% of them counted one time only. The leading ten clones occupy more than 8.5% of the sample.

This sample is part of a study of regulatory T cells in long-lasting Graves disease (dated by TCRdb to about 2021). The study in broad terms: Newly diagnosed Graves' disease patients had taken antithyroid drugs for less than 3 months. A total of roughly 35 samples were covered by TCR sequencing, comprising approximately 13 persistent and about 20 newly diagnosed Graves' disease patients. Peripheral blood TCR sequencing and RNA sequencing compared persistent Graves' disease patients with newly diagnosed Graves' disease patients. The study took place in China and was registered as a clinical trial.

The research as a whole found: Because the primary lesion, thyroid tissue, could not be accessed, the study looked at peripheral blood alone. A larger number of public clonotypes was shared among persistent patients (fewer than 3,000) than among newly diagnosed patients (around 970). As a limitation, the authors acknowledged that the small sample size may reduce accuracy. Lower TCR Shannon entropy and fewer highly expanded clones were observed in persistent Graves' disease patients than in newly diagnosed patients, which suggested clonal expansion. Sequencing and analysis were limited to the TCR beta chain.

The time point tag for this specimen amounts to: newly diagnosed GD, antithyroid drugs for less than 3 months. For both TCR sequencing and RNA sequencing, RNA was extracted from PBMCs using TRIzol. The diagnosis of Graves' disease followed American Thyroid Association guidelines. Patients for the study were recruited at an endocrinology department in Xi'an, China. Each patient gave 8.5 to 9.5 milliliters of peripheral blood, collected in an EDTA anticoagulant tube. Ficoll Paque Plus density gradient separation was used to isolate PBMCs, and no further T cell sorting was done. RNA quality was checked with an Agilent 2100 Bioanalyzer and agarose gel, and concentration with a NanoDrop 2000. This same sample was also taken into another study, of T cells in Graves' hyperthyroidism and ophthalmopathy. The other study reports the following: A patient counted as having stable Graves' hyperthyroidism if no progression to ophthalmopathy occurred over 18 months of follow-up. Hyperthyroidism patients were aged 18 to 65 years and newly diagnosed, with disease duration of less than 2 months. The study excluded patients with uncontrolled infections, other autoimmune diseases, pregnancy or lactation. Clinical symptoms, serum thyroxine and TRAb, thyroid ultrasound, and orbital computed tomography formed the basis for the diagnoses. For the first round of RT-PCR on the TCR CDR3, the HTBI primer set was used together with the Qiagen OneStep RT-PCR kit. Most expanded thyroid clonotypes (frequency above 0.001) were also found in blood, which suggests that blood repertoires may mirror thyroid immune responses. A model built on a 13 V-J signature distinguished ophthalmopathy from stable hyperthyroidism, reaching approximately 89% sensitivity and about 81% specificity in cross-validation and 80%/75% in testing. During validation, the model predicted progression to ophthalmopathy a median of around 7 months ahead of onset, with approximately 71% sensitivity and 72% to 85% specificity. To identify TCR V-J signatures that set the groups apart, the researchers used a discovery cohort of roughly 100 patients, made up of 40 to 45 with Graves' ophthalmopathy and 57 with stable Graves' hyperthyroidism. Prospective prediction of ophthalmopathy was tested in an independent validation cohort consisting of roughly 20 hyperthyroidism patients and around 17 patients who later progressed to ophthalmopathy. For training and testing, the roughly 97 patients in the discovery cohort were randomly divided in a 7:3 ratio. In six Graves' hyperthyroidism patients, the study also compared T-cell repertoires from thyroid tissue with T-cell repertoires from blood. Once sampling was done, hyperthyroidism patients were given methimazole at a starting dose of 30 mg daily, whereas ophthalmopathy patients were given high-dose intravenous methylprednisolone. A second multiplex PCR round built the libraries, followed by size selection and purification. Sequencing of the libraries was done on an Illumina HiSeq2000 using paired-end 100 bp reads. Raw data were processed with SOAPnuke, discarding reads with adapters, uncalled bases, mean Phred below 15, or no exact constant-primer or identifier match. High-quality paired reads were merged using COPE v1.2.5, and each unique nucleotide sequence was defined as a clonotype. MiTCR v1.1 was used to align clonotypes to the IMGT TRBV, TRBD and TRBJ reference segments. The analysis was restricted to V-J combinations with a frequency above 0.0001, which together covered 98% to 99.2% of the repertoires. A TCS score was defined as the ratio between F50 (clonal expansion) and ExV (chaos), using BLOSUM62-based TCRdist between CDR3 peptides within each V-J. Welch's t-statistics and random forest reduced 450 to 600 V-J features to roughly 13, which were used in a naive Bayes classifier (R e1071). Sample size was not statistically predetermined, and blinding of investigators to group allocation was not performed. The paper reports TCR Vbeta CDR3 sequencing of roughly 140 peripheral blood samples: around 45 ophthalmopathy, approximately 74 hyperthyroidism and around 17 progressor patients.

The sequenced sample was peripheral blood mononuclear cells (PBMCs), obtained at new diagnosis, from a patient treated with antithyroid drugs. This receptor was identified in a man aged 30 to 45 with Graves disease. Donor details come from another sample of the same person, matched by shared clones.

In nucleotides, the sequence is TGTGCCACCGGTCTGGCGGTTCCCTACAATGAGCAGTTCTTC. This gives the protein CATGLAVPYNEQFF. The chain uses TRBV6-1 and TRBJ2-1; a confident D gene designation cannot be given. Sequences MNHNS (CDR1) and SASEGT (CDR2) are obtained from the germline V gene. From cysteine to phenylalanine, the CDR3 is 14 amino acids long. Only CDR3 DNA remains: 42 bases, in frame from the first base. V is cut by 10 bases and J by 2 bases, and the space between the germline ends is 15 bases.